This T cell receptor (beta chain) was captured in a study of Graves' ophthalmopathy and Graves' hyperthyroidism (dated by TCRdb to 2016 to 2018). About the study as a whole: Peripheral blood was collected before any treatment was given, at the time of initial diagnosis. The independent validation cohort included under 20 hyperthyroidism patients plus 17 patients who later progressed from hyperthyroidism to ophthalmopathy. TCR beta repertoire signatures were used to distinguish Graves' ophthalmopathy from Graves' hyperthyroidism and to predict progression to ophthalmopathy. In total, 135 blood samples were TCR-sequenced: 40 to 45 ophthalmopathy, some 80 hyperthyroidism and roughly 17 hyperthyroidism-to-ophthalmopathy patients. To explore V-J signatures that separate ophthalmopathy from hyperthyroidism, a discovery set of fewer than 110 patients was enrolled, consisting of roughly 45 with ophthalmopathy and 55 to 65 with stable hyperthyroidism. The 100 discovery patients were randomly split 7:3 into training and test sets. In five or six hyperthyroidism patients, the T-cell repertoire of thyroid tissue was compared with the T-cell repertoire of blood. Following sample collection, hyperthyroidism patients were given methimazole at a starting dose of 30 mg daily, and ophthalmopathy patients were given high-dose intravenous methylprednisolone. General findings and caveats noted by the study authors: Most of the expanded thyroid clonotypes with a frequency above 0.001 were also detected in blood, and it was suggested that the thyroid immune response may be reflected by blood repertoires. No statistical method was used to predetermine the sample size, and group allocation was not hidden from the investigators. In validation, the model predicted ophthalmopathy progression with 55% to 71% sensitivity and roughly 72% specificity; some 13 predicted patients were CT-confirmed with GO in a median of approximately 6.5 months. Ophthalmopathy was separated from stable hyperthyroidism by the 13-signature model with just under 90% sensitivity and less than 82% specificity in cross-validation and with 80%/75% in the test set.

For repertoire sequencing, the TCR beta CDR3 regions were amplified from RNA transcripts. A first-round RT-PCR used HTBI primers with the Qiagen OneStep RT-PCR kit, followed by a second-round multiplex PCR, size selection and purification. The libraries underwent paired-end sequencing with 100 bp reads on an Illumina HiSeq2000. The authors' analysis ran thus. SOAPnuke was used to process the reads, throwing out any read that had adapters, had uncalled bases, had a mean Phred below 15, or lacked an exact constant-primer or identifier match. COPE v1.2.5 was used to merge high-quality paired reads. Unique nucleotide sequences were defined as clonotypes and aligned to IMGT TRB V, D and J references using MiTCR v1.1. Analysis was restricted to V-J combinations with a frequency above 0.0001, which covered roughly 99% of repertoires. For each V-J combination, a TCR clonal expansion and chaos score was defined as F50 clonal expansion divided by the chaos observed in the TCRdist matrix. Welch's t-statistics and random forest were used to reduce features to approximately 13 V-J combinations, which were fed into a naive Bayes classifier. The Morisita-Horn index was used to measure how similar the thyroid and blood repertoires were. TCRdb reprocessed the public reads (quality trimming at Q25 with fastp, clone calling with MiXCR) and kept in-frame beta chains. Each record represents a unique CDR3 protein, reported with the most common genes and DNA among its rows. The V and J calls and clone size are TCRdb's, not the authors'. This sample lists approximately 380,000 distinct CDR3 sequences; under 25% were detected once. Of the sample, roughly 3% is held by the ten largest clones.

Stable hyperthyroidism was defined as no progression to ophthalmopathy within 18 months of follow-up. Hyperthyroidism patients were newly diagnosed, with disease duration under 2 months, and aged 18 to 65 years. Patients with other autoimmune diseases, uncontrolled infections, pregnancy or lactation were excluded. Diagnosis relied on clinical symptoms, serum thyroxine, TRAb, thyroid ultrasound and orbital computed tomography. PBMCs were isolated from about 9.1 ml of fresh peripheral blood by Ficoll-Paque density gradient centrifugation. Total RNA was extracted with Trizol reagent and quality-checked on an Agilent 2100 Bioanalyzer. Trimmed from V: 6 bases; trimmed from J: 5 bases; junction bases lacking a gene match: 6. There are 14 amino acids in the CDR3, from cysteine to phenylalanine inclusive. The CDR3 DNA has 42 bases and is translated from base 1. The germline V gene provides CDR1 MNHNS and CDR2 SASEGT.

On this clonotype: This clone's antigen is unknown. No base qualities exist here, and no much larger clone lies one base off it.

This TCR was recovered from a young woman with stable Graves' hyperthyroidism. Donor details come from another sample of the same person, matched by shared clones. Here the chain combines TRBV6-1 and TRBJ1-2; a stretch of 10 junction bases matches TRBD1. The sequenced material came from peripheral blood. CDR3 protein: CASRETGGGYGYTF. The DNA reads as follows: TGTGCCAGCAGAGAGACAGGGGGCGGGTATGGCTACACCTTC.